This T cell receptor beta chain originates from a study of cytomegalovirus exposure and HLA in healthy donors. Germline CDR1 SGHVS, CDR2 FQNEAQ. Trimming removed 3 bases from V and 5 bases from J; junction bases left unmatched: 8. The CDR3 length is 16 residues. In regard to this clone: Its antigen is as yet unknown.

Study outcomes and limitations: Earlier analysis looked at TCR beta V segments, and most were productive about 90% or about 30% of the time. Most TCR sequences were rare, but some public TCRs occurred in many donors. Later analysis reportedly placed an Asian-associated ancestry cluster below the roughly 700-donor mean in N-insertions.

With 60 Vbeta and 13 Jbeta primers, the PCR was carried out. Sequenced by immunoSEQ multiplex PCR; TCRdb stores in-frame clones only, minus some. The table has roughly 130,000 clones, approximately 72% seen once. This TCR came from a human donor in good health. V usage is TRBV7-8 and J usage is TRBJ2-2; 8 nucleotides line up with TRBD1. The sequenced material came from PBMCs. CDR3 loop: CASSFRQGIITGELFF. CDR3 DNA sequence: TGTGCCAGCAGCTTCCGACAGGGGATCATAACCGGGGAGCTGTTTTTT.